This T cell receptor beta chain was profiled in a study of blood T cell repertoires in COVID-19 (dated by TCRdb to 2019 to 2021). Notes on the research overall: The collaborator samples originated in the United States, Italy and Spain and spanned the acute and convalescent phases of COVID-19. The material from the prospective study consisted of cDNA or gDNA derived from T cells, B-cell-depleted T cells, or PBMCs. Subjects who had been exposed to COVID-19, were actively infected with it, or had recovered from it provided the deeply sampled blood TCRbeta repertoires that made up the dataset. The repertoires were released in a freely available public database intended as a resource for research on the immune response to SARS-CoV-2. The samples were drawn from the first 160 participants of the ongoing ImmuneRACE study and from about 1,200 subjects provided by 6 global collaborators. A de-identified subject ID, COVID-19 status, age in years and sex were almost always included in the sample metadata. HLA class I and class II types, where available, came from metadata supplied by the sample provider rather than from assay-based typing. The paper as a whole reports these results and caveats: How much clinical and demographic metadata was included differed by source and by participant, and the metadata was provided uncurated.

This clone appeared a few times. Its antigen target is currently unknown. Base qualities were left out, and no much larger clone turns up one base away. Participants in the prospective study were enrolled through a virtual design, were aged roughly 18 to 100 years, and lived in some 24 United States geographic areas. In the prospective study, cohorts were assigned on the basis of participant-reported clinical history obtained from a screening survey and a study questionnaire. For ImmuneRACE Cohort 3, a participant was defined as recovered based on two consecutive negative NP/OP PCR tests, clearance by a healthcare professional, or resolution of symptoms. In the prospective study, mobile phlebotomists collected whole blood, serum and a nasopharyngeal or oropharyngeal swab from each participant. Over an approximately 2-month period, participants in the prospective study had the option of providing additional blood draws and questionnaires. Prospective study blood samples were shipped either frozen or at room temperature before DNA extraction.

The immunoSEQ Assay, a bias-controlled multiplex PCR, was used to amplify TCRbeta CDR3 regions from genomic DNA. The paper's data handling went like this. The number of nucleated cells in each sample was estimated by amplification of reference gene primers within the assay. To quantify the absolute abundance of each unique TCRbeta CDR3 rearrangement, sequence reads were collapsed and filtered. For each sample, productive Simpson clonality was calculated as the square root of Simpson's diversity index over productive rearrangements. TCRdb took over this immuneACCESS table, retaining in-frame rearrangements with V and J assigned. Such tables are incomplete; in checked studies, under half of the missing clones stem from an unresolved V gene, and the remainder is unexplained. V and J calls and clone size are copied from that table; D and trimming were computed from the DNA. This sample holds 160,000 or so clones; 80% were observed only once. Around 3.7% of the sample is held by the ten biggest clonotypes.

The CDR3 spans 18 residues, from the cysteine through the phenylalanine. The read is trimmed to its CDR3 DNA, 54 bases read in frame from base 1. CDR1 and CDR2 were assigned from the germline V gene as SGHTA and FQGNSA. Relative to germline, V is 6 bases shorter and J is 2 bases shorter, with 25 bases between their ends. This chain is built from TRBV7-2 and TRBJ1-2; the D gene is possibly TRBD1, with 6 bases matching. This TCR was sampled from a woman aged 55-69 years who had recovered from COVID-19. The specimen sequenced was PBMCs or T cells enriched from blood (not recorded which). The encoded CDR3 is CASSPARSRAGTNYGYTF. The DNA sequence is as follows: TGTGCCAGCAGTCCTGCCCGGTCCAGGGCAGGGACAAACTATGGCTACACCTTC.